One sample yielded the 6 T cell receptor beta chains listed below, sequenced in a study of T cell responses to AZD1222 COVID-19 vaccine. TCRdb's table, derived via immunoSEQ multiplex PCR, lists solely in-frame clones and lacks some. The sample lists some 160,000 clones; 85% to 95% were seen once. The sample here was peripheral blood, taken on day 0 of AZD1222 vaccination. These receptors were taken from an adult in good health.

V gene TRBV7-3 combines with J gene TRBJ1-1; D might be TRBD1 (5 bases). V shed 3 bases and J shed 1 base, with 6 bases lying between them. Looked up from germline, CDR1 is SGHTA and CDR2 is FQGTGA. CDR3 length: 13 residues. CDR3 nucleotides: TGTGCCAGCAGCTTGGGGCGGAACACTGAAGCTTTCTTT. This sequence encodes CASSLGRNTEAFF.

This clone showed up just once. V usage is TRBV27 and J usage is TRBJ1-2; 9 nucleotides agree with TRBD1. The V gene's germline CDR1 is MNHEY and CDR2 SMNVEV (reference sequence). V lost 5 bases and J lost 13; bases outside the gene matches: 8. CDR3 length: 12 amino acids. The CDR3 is CASSAGTGRFTF. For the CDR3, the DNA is TGTGCCAGCAGTGCCGGGACAGGGAGGTTCACCTTC.

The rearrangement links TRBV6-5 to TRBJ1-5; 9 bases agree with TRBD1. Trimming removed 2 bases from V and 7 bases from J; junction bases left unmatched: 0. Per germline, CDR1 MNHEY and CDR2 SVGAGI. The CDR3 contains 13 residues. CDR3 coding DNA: TGTGCCAGCAGTTACGACAGGGGGCAGCCCCAGCATTTT. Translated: CASSYDRGQPQHF.

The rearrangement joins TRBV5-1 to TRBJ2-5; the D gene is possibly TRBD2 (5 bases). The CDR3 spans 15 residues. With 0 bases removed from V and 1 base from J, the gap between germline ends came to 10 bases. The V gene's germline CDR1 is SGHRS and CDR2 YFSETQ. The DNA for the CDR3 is TGCGCCAGCAGCTTGGACTCTAGCTCCCAAGAGACCCAGTACTTC. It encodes CASSLDSSSQETQYF.

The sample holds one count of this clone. CDR3 nucleotide sequence: TGTGCCAGCAGAGAGGGACTAGCGGTTAACCGGCGATTCACAGATACGCAGTATTTT. This sequence encodes CASREGLAVNRRFTDTQYF. The V call is TRBV2, the J call TRBJ2-3; 11 nucleotides match TRBD2. After removal of 6 bases from V and 2 bases from J, the junction contained 16 bases not matched to a gene. Germline CDR1 and CDR2: SNHLY and FYNNEI. The CDR3 runs to 19 residues. The whole variable domain, remainder taken from reference TRBV2 and TRBJ2-3, is EPEVTQTPSHQVTQMGQEVILRCVPISNHLYFYWYRQILGQKVEFLVSFYNNEISEKSEIFDDQFSVERPDGSNFTLKIRSTKLEDSAMYFCASREGLAVNRRFTDTQYFGPGTRLTVL.

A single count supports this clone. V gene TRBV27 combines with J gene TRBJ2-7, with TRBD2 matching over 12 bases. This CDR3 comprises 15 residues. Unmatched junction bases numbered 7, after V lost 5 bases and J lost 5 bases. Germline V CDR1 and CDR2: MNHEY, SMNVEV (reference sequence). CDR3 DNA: TGTGCCAGCAGTAATCTAGCGGGGGGGATCAACGAGCAGTACTTC. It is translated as CASSNLAGGINEQYF.